The clone carrying this T cell receptor beta chain is medium-sized in the sample. Its antigen is still unknown. The data derive from a study of immune heterogeneity within non-small cell lung tumors. Multiplex PCR amplified the TCR beta CDR3 region. Its first round ran for roughly 10 cycles with 32 V and 13 J primers. In TCRdb, the multiplex PCR reads were re-called with MiXCR into one record per CDR3 protein. The sample comprises roughly 1,900 distinct CDR3 sequences, 22% of which are singletons, and roughly 8.8% rests with the top ten. Study-wide results and limits: Different patients shared few of their high-frequency T-cell receptor beta clonotypes.

Bulk tumor genomic DNA, roughly 600 ng per sample, was the template. Primary tumors were biopsied several times each, far apart, intraoperatively. Newly diagnosed with untreated non-small cell lung cancer, the patients underwent curative surgery. Between the trimmed V and J ends, which lost 4 bases and 7 bases, there was a span of 14 bases. The CDR3 runs 14 residues. Germline V gene sequence: CDR1 SEHNR, CDR2 FQNEAQ (reference sequence). The chain employs TRBV7-9 and TRBJ1-3; no reliable D call. The receptor comes from a woman between 50 and 59 years old with non-small cell lung cancer. The material sequenced was lung tumor tissue. The CDR3 region is CASSSVSLGNTIYF. Here the CDR3 DNA reads TGTGCCAGCAGCTCCGTGTCATTGGGGAACACCATATATTTT. The full variable domain, its missing parts supplied by reference TRBV7-9 and TRBJ1-3, is DTGVSQNPRHKITKRGQNVTFRCDPISEHNRLYWYRQTLGQGPEFLTYFQNEAQLEKSRLLSDRFSAERPKGSFSTLEIQRTEQGDSAMYLCASSSVSLGNTIYFGEGSWLTVV.